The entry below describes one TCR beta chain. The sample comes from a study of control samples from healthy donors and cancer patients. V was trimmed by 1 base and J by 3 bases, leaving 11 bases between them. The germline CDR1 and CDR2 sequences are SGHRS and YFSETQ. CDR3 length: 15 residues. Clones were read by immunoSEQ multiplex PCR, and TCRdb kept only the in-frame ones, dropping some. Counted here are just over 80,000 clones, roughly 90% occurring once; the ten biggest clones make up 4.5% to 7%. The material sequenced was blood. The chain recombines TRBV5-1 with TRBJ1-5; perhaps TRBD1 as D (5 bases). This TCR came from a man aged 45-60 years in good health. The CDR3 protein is CASSLTGTDNQPQHF. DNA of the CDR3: TGCGCCAGCAGCTTGACCGGGACGGACAATCAGCCCCAGCATTTT.